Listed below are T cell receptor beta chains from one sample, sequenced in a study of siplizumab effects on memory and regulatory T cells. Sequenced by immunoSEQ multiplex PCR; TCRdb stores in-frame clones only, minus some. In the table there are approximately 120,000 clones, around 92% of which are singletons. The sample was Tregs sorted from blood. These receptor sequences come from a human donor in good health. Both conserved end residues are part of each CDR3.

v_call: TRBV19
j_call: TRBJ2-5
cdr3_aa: CASSIHIKDRGETQYF

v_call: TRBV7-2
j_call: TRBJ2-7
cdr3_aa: CASSFSRGFYEQYF

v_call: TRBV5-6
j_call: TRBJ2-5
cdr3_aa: CASSLASYETQYF

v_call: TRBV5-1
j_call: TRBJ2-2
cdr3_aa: CASSSGQTGELFF

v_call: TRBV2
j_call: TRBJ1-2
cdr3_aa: CAGRRGGTSNYGYTF

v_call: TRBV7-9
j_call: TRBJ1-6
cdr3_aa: CASSGGWGTTESPLHF

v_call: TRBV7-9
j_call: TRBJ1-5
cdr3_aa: CASSSRGSNQPQHF

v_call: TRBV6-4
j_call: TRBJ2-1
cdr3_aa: CASSDQGLGEQFF

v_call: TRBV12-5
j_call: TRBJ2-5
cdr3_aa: CASGFNQGGEETQYF

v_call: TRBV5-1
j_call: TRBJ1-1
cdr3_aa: CASSLRGGSMNTEAFF

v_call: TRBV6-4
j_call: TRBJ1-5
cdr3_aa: CASISRDSAFNQPQHF

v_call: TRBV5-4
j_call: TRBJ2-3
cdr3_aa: CASSLISGRADTQYF

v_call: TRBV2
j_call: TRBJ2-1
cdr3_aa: CARRGTSGGVFF

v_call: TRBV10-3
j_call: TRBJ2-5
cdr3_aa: CAISGGELAGFHQETQYF

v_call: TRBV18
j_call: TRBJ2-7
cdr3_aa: CASSPGLSYEQYF

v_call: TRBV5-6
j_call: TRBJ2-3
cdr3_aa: CASSPTGGASADTQYF

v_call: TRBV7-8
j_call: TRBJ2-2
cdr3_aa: CASSSQLAGGRTGELFF

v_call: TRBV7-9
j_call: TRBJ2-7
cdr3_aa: CASSKEAGGTVRSYEQYF

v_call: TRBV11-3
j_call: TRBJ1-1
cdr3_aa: CASSLQENTEAFF

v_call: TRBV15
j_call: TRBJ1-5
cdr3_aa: CATSRGWVTGNQPQHF

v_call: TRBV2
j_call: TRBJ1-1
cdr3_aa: CASSITGRGTEAFF

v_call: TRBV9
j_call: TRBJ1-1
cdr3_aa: CASSRQGGNTEAFF

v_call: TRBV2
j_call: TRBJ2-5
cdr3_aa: CASRGTGKETQYF

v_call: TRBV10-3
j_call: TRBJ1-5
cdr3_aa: CAISVGGNQPQHF

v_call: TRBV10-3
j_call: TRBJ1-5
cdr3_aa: CAISPGGVAGSQPQHF

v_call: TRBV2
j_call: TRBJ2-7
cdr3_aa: CASSEASPGREQYF

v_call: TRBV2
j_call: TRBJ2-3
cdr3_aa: CAEGRQDTQYF

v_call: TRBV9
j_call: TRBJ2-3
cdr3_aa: CASSVSGGSTDTQYF

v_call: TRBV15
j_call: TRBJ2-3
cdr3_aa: CATSRGAGGHTDTQYF

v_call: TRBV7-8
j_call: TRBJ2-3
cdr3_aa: CASSLGRSTDTQYF

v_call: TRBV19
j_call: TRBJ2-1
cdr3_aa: CASSMGLPGEQFF

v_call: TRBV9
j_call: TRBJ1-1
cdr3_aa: CASSLTGGFATEAFF

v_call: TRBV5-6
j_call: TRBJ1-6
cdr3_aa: CASSLGDRVYHF

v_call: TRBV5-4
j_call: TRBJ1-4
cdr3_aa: CASSYGQQNEKLFF